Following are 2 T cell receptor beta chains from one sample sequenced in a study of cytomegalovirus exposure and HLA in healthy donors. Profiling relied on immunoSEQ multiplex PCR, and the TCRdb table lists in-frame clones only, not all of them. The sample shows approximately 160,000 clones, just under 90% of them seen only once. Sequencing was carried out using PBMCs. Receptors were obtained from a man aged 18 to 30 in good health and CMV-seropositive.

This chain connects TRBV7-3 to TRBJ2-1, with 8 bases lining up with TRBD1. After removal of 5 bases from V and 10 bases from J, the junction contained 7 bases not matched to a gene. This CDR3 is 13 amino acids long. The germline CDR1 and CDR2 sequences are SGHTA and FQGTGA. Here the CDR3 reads CASSATGVREQFF. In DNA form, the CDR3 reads TGTGCCAGCAGCGCGACAGGGGTCAGGGAGCAGTTCTTC.

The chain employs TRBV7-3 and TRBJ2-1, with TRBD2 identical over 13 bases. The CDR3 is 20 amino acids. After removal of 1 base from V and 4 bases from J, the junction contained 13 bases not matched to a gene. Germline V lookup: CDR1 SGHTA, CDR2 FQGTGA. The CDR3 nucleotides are TGTGCCAGCAGCTTAATTGGCGGGACTAGCGGGACTGGGTATTACAATGAGCAGTTCTTC. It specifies CASSLIGGTSGTGYYNEQFF.